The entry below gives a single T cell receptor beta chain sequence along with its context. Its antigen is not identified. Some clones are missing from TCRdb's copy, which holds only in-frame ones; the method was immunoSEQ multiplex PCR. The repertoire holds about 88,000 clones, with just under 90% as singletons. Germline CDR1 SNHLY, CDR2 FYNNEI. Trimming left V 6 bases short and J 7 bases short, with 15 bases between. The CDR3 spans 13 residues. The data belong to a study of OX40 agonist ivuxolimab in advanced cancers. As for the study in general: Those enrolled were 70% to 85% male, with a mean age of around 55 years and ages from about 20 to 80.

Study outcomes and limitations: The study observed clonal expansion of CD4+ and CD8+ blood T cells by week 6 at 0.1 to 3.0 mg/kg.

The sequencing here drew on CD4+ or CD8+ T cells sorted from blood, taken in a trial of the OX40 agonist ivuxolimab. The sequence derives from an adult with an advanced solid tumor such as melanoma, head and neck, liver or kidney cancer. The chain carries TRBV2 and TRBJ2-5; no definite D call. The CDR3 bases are TGTGCCAGCAGACCGGATGTCGCTGCGACCCAGTACTTC. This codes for CASRPDVAATQYF. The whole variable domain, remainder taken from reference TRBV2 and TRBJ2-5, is EPEVTQTPSHQVTQMGQEVILRCVPISNHLYFYWYRQILGQKVEFLVSFYNNEISEKSEIFDDQFSVERPDGSNFTLKIRSTKLEDSAMYFCASRPDVAATQYFGPGTRLLVL.